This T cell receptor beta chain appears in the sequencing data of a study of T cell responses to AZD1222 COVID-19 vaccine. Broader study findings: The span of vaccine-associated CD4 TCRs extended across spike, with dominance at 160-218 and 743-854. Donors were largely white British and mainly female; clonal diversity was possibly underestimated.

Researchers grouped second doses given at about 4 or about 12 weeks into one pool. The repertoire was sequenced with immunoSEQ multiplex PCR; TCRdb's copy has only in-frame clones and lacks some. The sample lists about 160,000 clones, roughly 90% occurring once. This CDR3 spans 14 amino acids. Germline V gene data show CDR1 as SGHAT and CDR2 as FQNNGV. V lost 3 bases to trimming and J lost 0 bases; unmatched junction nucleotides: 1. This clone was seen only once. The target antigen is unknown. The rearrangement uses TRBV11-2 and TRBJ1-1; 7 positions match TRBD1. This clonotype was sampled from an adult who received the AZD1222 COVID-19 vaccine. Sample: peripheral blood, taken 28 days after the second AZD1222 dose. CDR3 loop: CASSLGTVNTEAFF. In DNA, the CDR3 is TGTGCCAGCAGCTTGGGGACAGTGAACACTGAAGCTTTCTTT.